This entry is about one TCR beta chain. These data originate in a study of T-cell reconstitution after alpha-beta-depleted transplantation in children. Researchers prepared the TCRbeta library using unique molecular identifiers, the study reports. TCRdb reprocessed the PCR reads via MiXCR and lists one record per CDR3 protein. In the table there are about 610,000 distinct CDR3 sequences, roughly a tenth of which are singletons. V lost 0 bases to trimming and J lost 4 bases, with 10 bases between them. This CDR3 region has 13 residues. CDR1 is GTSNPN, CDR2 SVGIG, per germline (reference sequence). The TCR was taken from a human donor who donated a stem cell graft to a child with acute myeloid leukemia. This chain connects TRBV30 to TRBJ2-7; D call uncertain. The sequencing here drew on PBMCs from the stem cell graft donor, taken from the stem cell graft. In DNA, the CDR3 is TGTGCCTGGAGTGTAGGGCTCGTTTACGAGCAGTACTTC. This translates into CAWSVGLVYEQYF.